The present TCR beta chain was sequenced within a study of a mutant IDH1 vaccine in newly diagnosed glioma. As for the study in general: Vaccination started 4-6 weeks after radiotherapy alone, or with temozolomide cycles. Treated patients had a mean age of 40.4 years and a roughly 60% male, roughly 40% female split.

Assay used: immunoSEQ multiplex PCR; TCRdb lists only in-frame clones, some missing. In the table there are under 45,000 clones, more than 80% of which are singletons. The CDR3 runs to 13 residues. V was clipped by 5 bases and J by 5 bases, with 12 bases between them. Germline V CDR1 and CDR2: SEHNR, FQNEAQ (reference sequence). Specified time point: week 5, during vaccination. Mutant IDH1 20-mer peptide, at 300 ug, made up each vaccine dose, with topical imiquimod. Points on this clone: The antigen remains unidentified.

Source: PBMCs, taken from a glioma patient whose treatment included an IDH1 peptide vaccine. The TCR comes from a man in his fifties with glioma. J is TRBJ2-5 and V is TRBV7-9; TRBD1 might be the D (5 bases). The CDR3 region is CASSPRQLETQYF. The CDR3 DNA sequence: TGTGCCAGCAGCCCCCGACAGTTGGAGACCCAGTACTTC.